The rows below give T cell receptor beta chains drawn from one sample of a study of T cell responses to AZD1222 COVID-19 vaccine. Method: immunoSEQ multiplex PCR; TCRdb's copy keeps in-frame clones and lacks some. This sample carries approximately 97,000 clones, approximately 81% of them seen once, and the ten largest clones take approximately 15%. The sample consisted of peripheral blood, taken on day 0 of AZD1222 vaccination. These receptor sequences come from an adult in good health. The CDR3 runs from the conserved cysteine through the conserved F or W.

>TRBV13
CASSLSNNSPLHF
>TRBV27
CASSPAGVPTDTQYF
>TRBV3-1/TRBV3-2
CASSKDRELFF
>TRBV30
CAWSLGTGVNQPQHF
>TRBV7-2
CASSPRGTYNEQFF
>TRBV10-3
CAIKETGTIDTQYF
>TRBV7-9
CASRKGQADNTEAFF
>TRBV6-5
CASKGSYYGYTF
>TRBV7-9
CASSLISGANVLTF
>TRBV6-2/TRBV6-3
CASSYLSGRAYEQYF
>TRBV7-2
CASSRGGTGVNGNTIYF
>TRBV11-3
CASSLDSAGYLSGYTF
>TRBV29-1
CSVKGAGEYTPYNEQFF
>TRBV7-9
CASSLARYEQFF
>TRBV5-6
CASSFGQEGYTF
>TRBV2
CASSEALNTEAFF
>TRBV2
CASNGQGVGEAFF
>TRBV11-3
CASSLTPYEQYF
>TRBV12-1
CASSFVGAGDETQYF
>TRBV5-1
CASRYDRGAHSPLHF
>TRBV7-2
CASSLGGGRVETQYF
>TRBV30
CAWSVDRIRNTEAFF
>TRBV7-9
CASSERVSGELFF
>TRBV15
CATSRPVPRELFF
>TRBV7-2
CASSLGAPYSNQPQHF
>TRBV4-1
CASSQGRGQGYTEAFF
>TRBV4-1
CASSRGAGGAGTDTQYF
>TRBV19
CASSPQGVVGYTF
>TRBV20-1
CSASKGRPHPSSYNSPLHF
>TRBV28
CASIPFRDSTTYNEKLFF
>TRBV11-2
CASSLEDGGADEKLFF
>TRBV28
CASSPLGAGTEAFF
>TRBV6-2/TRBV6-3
CASSFGGDHRELFF
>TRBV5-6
CASSRQGTNQPQHF
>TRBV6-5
CASLAGSSYEQYF
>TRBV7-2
CASSLVGRLYGYTF
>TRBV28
CASLKGREYQETQYF
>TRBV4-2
CASSQDLASRYIQYF
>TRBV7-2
CASSPRQGATGELFF
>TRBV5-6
CASFLSGVARKGYTF
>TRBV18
CASSPNRDWGYTF
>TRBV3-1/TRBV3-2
CASSQEDRGRYGYTF
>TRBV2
CARSTNYGYTF
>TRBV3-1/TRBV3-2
CASSQEPRSGNTIYF
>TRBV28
CASGGYRDANTEAFF
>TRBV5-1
CASSFRSGFANTGELFF
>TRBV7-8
CASSLGGEHQPQHF
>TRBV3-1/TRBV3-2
CASSQGLDTGELFF
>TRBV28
CASSFAGVTDTQYF
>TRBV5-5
CASSPRQGEVAGELFF
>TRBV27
CASAPGTGYNEQFF
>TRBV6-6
CASRQGADTEAFF
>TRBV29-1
CSVDRTGDETQYF
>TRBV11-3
CASSRGGVTEAFF
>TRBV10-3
CAISVASNQPQHF
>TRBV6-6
CASSTAGGVEKLFF
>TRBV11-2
CASSLVYKGEGTDTQYF
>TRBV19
CASSIAGGPYEQFF
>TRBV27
CASQKGSSYEQYF